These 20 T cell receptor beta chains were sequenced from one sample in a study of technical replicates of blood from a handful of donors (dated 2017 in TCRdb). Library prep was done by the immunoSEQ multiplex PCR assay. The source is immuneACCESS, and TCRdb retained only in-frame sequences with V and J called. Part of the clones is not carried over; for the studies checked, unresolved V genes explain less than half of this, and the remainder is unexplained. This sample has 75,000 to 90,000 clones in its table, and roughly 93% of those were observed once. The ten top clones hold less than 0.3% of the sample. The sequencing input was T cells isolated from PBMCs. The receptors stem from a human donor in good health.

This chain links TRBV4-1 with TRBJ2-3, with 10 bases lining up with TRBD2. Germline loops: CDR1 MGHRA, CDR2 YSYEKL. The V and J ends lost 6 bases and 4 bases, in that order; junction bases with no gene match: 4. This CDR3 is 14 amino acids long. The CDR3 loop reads CASRERGGADTQYF. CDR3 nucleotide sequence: TGCGCCAGCAGGGAGCGGGGGGGTGCAGATACGCAGTATTTT.

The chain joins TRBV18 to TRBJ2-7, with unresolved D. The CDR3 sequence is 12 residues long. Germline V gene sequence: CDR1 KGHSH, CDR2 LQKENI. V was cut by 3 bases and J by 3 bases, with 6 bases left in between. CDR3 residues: CASSPGGYEQYF. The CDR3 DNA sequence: TGTGCCAGCTCACCCGGTGGCTACGAGCAGTACTTC.

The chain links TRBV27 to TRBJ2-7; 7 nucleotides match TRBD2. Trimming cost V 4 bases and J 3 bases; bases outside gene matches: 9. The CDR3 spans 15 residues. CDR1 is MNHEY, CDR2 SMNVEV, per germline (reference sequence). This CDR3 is CASSSTGGLNYEQYF. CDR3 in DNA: TGTGCCAGCAGTTCAACGGGAGGTCTCAACTACGAGCAGTACTTC.

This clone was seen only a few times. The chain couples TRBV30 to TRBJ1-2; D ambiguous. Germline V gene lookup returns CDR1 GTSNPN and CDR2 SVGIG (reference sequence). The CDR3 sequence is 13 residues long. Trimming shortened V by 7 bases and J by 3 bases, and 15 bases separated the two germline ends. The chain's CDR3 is CASISRGDYGYTF. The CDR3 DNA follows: TGTGCCTCCATATCTCGGGGAGACTATGGCTACACCTTC.

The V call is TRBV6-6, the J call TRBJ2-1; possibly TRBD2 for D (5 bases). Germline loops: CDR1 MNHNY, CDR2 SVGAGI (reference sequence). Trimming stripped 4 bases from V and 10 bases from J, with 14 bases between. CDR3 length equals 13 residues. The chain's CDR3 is CASSSSLGGEQFF. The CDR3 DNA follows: TGTGCCAGCAGTTCCTCATTAGGAGGAGAGCAGTTCTTC.

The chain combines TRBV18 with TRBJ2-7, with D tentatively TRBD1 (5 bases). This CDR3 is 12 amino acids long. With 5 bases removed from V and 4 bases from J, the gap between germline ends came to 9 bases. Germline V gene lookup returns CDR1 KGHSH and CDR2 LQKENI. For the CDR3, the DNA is TGTGCCAGCTCATCGACAGAGTACGAGCAGTACTTC. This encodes CASSSTEYEQYF.

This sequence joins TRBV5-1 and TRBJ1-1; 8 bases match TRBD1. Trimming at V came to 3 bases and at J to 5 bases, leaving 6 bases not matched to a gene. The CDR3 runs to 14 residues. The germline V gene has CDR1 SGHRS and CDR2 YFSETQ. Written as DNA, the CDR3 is TGCGCCAGCAGCTCTCAGGGGGCTGATACTGAAGCTTTCTTT. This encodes CASSSQGADTEAFF.

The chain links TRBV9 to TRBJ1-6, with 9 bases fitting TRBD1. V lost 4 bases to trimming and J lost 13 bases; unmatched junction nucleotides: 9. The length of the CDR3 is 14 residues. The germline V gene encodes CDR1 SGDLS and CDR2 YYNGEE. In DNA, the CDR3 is TGTGCCAGCAGCCCAAGGACAGGGGAAGGGCCCCTCCACTTT. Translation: CASSPRTGEGPLHF.

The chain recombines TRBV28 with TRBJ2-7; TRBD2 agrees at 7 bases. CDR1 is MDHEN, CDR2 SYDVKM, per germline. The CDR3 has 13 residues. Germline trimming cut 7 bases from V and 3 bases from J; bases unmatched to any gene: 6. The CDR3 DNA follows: TGTGCCAGCACACGGGGGAGGGACTACGAGCAGTACTTC. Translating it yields CASTRGRDYEQYF. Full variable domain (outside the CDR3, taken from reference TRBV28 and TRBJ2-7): DVKVTQSSRYLVKRTGEKVFLECVQDMDHENMFWYRQDPGLGLRLIYFSYDVKMKEKGDIPEGYSVSREKKERFSLILESASTNQTSMYLCASTRGRDYEQYFGPGTRLTVT.

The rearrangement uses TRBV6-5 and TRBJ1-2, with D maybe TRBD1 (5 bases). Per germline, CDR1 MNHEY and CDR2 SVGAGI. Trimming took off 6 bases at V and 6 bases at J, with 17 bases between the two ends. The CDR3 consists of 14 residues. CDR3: CASRSTGITHGYTF. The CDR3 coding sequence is TGTGCCAGCAGATCAACAGGCATTACCCATGGCTACACCTTC.

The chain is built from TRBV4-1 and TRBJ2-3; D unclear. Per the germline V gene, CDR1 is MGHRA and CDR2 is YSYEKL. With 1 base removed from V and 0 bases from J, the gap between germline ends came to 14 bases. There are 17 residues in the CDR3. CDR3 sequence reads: CASSQAVVLPSTDTQYF. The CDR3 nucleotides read TGCGCCAGCAGCCAAGCGGTGGTTCTGCCTAGCACAGATACGCAGTATTTT.

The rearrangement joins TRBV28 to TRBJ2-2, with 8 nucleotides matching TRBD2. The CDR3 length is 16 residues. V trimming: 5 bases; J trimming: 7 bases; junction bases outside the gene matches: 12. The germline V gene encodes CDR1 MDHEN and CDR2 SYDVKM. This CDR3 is CASSLELAEIIGELFF. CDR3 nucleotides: TGTGCCAGCAGTCTCGAACTAGCGGAGATCATCGGGGAGCTGTTTTTT.

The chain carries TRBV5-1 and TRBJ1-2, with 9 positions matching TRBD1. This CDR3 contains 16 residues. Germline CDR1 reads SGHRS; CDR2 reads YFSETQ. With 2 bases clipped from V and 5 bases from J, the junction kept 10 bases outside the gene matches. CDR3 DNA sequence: TGCGCCAGCAGCTTAATCCGGGGACAGGGATTTTATGGCTACACCTTC. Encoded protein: CASSLIRGQGFYGYTF.

CDR3 sequence: CASSPTGIINQPQHF. The DNA for the CDR3 is TGTGCCAGCAGCCCGACAGGGATAATTAATCAGCCCCAGCATTTT. The chain links TRBV7-2 to TRBJ1-5; 7 nucleotides line up with TRBD1. V was pared by 5 bases and J by 4 bases, with 8 bases of the junction left unmatched. This CDR3 spans 15 amino acids. Germline-derived CDR1 and CDR2 are SGHTA and FQGNSA.

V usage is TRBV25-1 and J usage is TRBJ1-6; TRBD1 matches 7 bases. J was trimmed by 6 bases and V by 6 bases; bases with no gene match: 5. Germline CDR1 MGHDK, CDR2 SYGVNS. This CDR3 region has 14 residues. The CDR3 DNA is TGTGCCAGCAGACAGACAGGGTTTAATTCACCCCTCCACTTT. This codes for CASRQTGFNSPLHF.

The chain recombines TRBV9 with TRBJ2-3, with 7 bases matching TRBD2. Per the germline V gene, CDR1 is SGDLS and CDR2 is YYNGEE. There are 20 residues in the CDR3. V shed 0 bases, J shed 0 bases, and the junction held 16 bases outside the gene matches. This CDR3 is CASSVGDGGRARPSTDTQYF. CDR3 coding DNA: TGTGCCAGCAGCGTAGGGGACGGCGGGAGAGCCCGACCTAGCACAGATACGCAGTATTTT.

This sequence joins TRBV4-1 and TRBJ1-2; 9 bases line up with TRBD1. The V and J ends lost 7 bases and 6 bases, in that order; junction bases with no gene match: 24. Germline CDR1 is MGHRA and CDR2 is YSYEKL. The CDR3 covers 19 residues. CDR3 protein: CASTRPGQGLSFEMNGYTF. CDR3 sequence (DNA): TGCGCCAGCACGCGACCAGGACAGGGGTTAAGCTTCGAGATGAATGGCTACACCTTC.

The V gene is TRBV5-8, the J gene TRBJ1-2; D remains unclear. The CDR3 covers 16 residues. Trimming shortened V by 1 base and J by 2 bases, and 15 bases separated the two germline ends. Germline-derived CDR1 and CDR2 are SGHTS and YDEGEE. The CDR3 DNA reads TGTGCCAGCAGCTTGTATAGAGACACCTACAACTATGGCTACACCTTC. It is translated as CASSLYRDTYNYGYTF.

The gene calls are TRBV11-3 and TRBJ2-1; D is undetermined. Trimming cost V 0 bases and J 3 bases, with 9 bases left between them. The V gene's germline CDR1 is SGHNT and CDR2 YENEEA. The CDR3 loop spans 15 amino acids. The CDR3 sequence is CASSLESSYYNEQFF. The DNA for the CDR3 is TGTGCCAGCAGCTTAGAGTCTTCGTACTACAATGAGCAGTTCTTC.

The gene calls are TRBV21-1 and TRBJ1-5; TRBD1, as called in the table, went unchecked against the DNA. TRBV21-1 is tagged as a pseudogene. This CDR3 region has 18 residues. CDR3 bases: TGTGCCAGCAGCAAGGGGTACAGGGGCGCCTATAGCAATCAGCCCCAGCATTTT. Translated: CASSKGYRGAYSNQPQHF.